This passage covers 19 T cell receptor beta chains from one sample sequenced in a study of blood T cell repertoires in COVID-19. Libraries were prepared by immunoSEQ multiplex PCR; TCRdb keeps only in-frame clonotypes and omits some of them. This table holds roughly 280,000 clones, 85% to 90% found once. The sample was peripheral blood. These receptors came from a woman aged 60 to 75 with COVID-19, enrolled during active disease.

V usage is TRBV28 and J usage is TRBJ1-5, with 7 bases identical to TRBD1. There are 14 residues in the CDR3. The J segment lost 5 bases and the V segment lost 6 bases, leaving 7 bases of the junction unmatched. CDR1 is MDHEN, CDR2 SYDVKM, per germline. The CDR3 is CASSVGGSYQPQHF. The CDR3 DNA sequence: TGTGCCAGCAGCGTAGGGGGCAGCTATCAGCCCCAGCATTTT.

V gene TRBV6-5 combines with J gene TRBJ1-3; D is unresolved. The germline V gene encodes CDR1 MNHEY and CDR2 SVGAGI. Between the trimmed V and J ends, which lost 0 bases and 9 bases, there was a span of 15 bases. This CDR3 is 15 amino acids long. CDR3 bases: TGTGCCAGCAGTTACTCGGCAGGACGAGGGATCACCATATATTTT. Encoded protein: CASSYSAGRGITIYF.

This chain uses TRBV28 with TRBJ2-7; unclear D gene. Trimming took off 7 bases at V and 4 bases at J, with 17 bases between the two ends. The CDR3 spans 14 residues. In germline, CDR1 is MDHEN, CDR2 SYDVKM. The CDR3: CASTPLRYGYEQYF. The DNA for the CDR3 is TGTGCCAGCACCCCTTTGAGGTACGGGTACGAGCAGTACTTC.

The V call is TRBV5-6, the J call TRBJ1-2; D not certain. The CDR3 length is 13 residues. The germline V and J ends were trimmed by 5 bases and 8 bases, with 16 bases remaining between them. Germline loops: CDR1 SGHDT, CDR2 YYEEEE. This CDR3 is CASRPTRTGGYTF. The CDR3 bases are TGTGCCAGCAGACCGACCAGGACGGGAGGCTACACCTTC.

The rearrangement joins TRBV19 to TRBJ1-5, with D perhaps TRBD1 (6 bases). Deletions cut 5 bases from V and 7 bases from J, with 15 bases between. The germline CDR1 and CDR2 sequences are LNHDA and SQIVND (reference sequence). This CDR3 is 14 amino acids long. CDR3 bases: TGTGCCAGTAGTTTTACAGGGTCAGACCAGCCCCAGCATTTT. It translates to CASSFTGSDQPQHF.

CDR3 sequence reads: CASSVGQGAGNYGYTF. CDR3 sequence (DNA): TGTGCCAGCAGCGTAGGACAGGGGGCGGGTAACTATGGCTACACCTTC. The chain joins TRBV9 to TRBJ1-2, with 10 bases identical to TRBD1. V was pared by 0 bases and J by 1 base, with 3 bases of the junction left unmatched. Germline V gene lookup returns CDR1 SGDLS and CDR2 YYNGEE. This CDR3 has 16 residues.

This chain links TRBV9 with TRBJ2-1; 13 bases are shared with TRBD2. The germline gives CDR1 SGDLS, CDR2 YYNGEE. The V and J ends lost 4 bases and 8 bases, in that order; junction bases with no gene match: 6. CDR3 length equals 15 residues. The CDR3 here is CASSTTSGREYEQFF. The CDR3 DNA reads as TGTGCCAGCAGCACCACTAGCGGGAGGGAATATGAGCAGTTCTTC.

This chain connects TRBV30 to TRBJ1-5; tentative D call: TRBD1 (5 bases). V lost 1 base to trimming and J lost 6 bases, with 10 bases between them. This CDR3 spans 13 amino acids. In germline, CDR1 is GTSNPN, CDR2 SVGIG (reference sequence). The CDR3 region is CAWSGGRGQPQHF. In DNA, the CDR3 is TGTGCCTGGAGTGGTGGGAGGGGTCAGCCCCAGCATTTT.

The rearrangement links TRBV6-1 to TRBJ2-7; D remains unclear. The CDR3 spans 15 residues. The V gene lost 0 bases and the J gene lost 7 bases, with 16 bases spanning the gap. Per the germline V gene, CDR1 is MNHNS and CDR2 is SASEGT. DNA for the CDR3: TGTGCCAGCAGTGAAGCGATTAGAAGCCTACGAGAGCAGTACTTC. Its protein is CASSEAIRSLREQYF.

The chain combines TRBV3-1 (or the pseudogene TRBV3-2) with TRBJ1-2; 7 nucleotides agree with TRBD1. Trimming cost V 4 bases and J 7 bases; bases outside gene matches: 6. There are 13 residues in the CDR3. Germline V CDR1 and CDR2: LGHDT, YNNKEL (reference sequence). The CDR3 coding sequence is TGTGCCAGCAGCCCGCGACAGGGCGGTGGCTACACCTTC. Translating it yields CASSPRQGGGYTF.

The gene calls are TRBV7-2 and TRBJ1-1; D perhaps matches TRBD1 (6 bases). The CDR3 length is 16 residues. Trimming took 2 bases from V and 1 from J, leaving 14 bases between them. Germline CDR1 SGHTA, CDR2 FQGNSA. CDR3 amino acids: CASSLTGLRENTEAFF. CDR3 in DNA: TGTGCCAGCAGCTTAACAGGGTTGAGGGAGAACACTGAAGCTTTCTTT.

The gene calls are TRBV30 and TRBJ2-7; 7 positions agree with TRBD1. CDR3 length: 14 amino acids. Germline V gene sequence: CDR1 GTSNPN, CDR2 SVGIG (reference sequence). Trimming removed 2 bases from V and 2 bases from J; junction bases left unmatched: 6. The CDR3 bases are TGTGCCTGGAGTTCTGGACAGGAGACCTACGAGCAGTACTTC. It codes for CAWSSGQETYEQYF.

The chain has TRBV24-1 and TRBJ2-1, with 14 bases fitting TRBD2. The CDR3 totals 20 residues. CDR1 is KGHDR and CDR2 is SFDVKD in the germline V gene. V trimming: 3 bases; J trimming: 0 bases; junction bases outside the gene matches: 9. The CDR3 here is CATSDRAGTSGSSSYNEQFF. The CDR3 region has the DNA TGTGCCACCAGTGATCGGGCCGGGACTAGCGGGAGTAGCTCCTACAATGAGCAGTTCTTC.

This rearrangement joins TRBV19 to TRBJ1-2; 10 bases align to TRBD1. Trimming at V came to 6 bases and at J to 3 bases, leaving 10 bases not matched to a gene. The CDR3 covers 16 residues. CDR1 and CDR2 from the germline V gene are LNHDA and SQIVND (reference sequence). DNA of the CDR3: TGTGCCAGTAGGGTCCTGACAGGGGGCCTGGACTATGGCTACACCTTC. It yields the protein CASRVLTGGLDYGYTF.

This chain joins TRBV10-1 and TRBJ2-3, with D possibly TRBD1 on 6 matching bases. The germline V and J ends were trimmed by 2 bases and 2 bases, with 11 bases remaining between them. CDR1 and CDR2 (germline): WNHNN, SYGVQD (reference sequence). The CDR3 loop spans 15 amino acids. The CDR3 DNA reads TGCGCCAGCAGTGAGCTTGGGGGCACCACAGATACGCAGTATTTT. Its protein is CASSELGGTTDTQYF.

The chain employs TRBV28 and TRBJ2-2, with D perhaps TRBD2 (6 bases). Germline V gene lookup returns CDR1 MDHEN and CDR2 SYDVKM. V was clipped by 3 bases and J by 3 bases, with 8 bases between them. The CDR3 length is 14 residues. The CDR3 loop is CASSFWEDTGELFF. The CDR3 coding sequence is TGTGCCAGCAGTTTTTGGGAGGACACCGGGGAGCTGTTTTTT.

V usage is TRBV5-1 and J usage is TRBJ1-6; possible D gene TRBD1, 5 bases. The germline V gene has CDR1 SGHRS and CDR2 YFSETQ. The CDR3 loop spans 14 amino acids. The V and J ends lost 5 bases and 8 bases respectively, with 14 bases between them. CDR3 nucleotide sequence: TGCGCCAGCAGAACGGGGGATAGGGATTCACCCCTCCACTTT. It codes for CASRTGDRDSPLHF.

The chain combines TRBV6-6 with TRBJ2-3, with D unclear. The V and J ends lost 10 bases and 7 bases respectively, with 18 bases between them. CDR3 length: 13 residues. Germline V lookup: CDR1 MNHNY, CDR2 SVGAGI (reference sequence). DNA of the CDR3: TGTGCCATTGAGAGGTTATCCTCAAATACGCAGTATTTT. It is translated as CAIERLSSNTQYF.

The gene calls are TRBV5-6 and TRBJ1-6, with 9 nucleotides matching TRBD1. Germline V gene lookup returns CDR1 SGHDT and CDR2 YYEEEE. The CDR3 sequence is 16 residues long. Trimming took 0 bases from V and 8 from J; bases not matched to a gene: 6. The CDR3 is CASSLGGDREDSPLHF. CDR3 DNA sequence: TGTGCCAGCAGCTTGGGAGGGGACAGGGAGGATTCACCCCTCCACTTT.